These T cell receptor beta chains were read from a single sample in a study of blood T cell repertoires in COVID-19. The protocol was immunoSEQ multiplex PCR, while the TCRdb copy is restricted to in-frame clones and leaves out a portion. Seen here are roughly 240,000 clones, approximately 85% observed once, and the top ten hold 5% to 6.5%. Input material: peripheral blood. All receptors come from a man between 45 and 60 years old with COVID-19, enrolled during active disease. Each CDR3 is given with its conserved first and last residue.

>TRBV7-2|TRBJ1-1
CASSLAWGGTEAFF
>TRBV9|TRBJ1-5
CASISKDRSSNQPQHF
>TRBV4-1|TRBJ2-7
CASSLLVGQGISYEQYF
>TRBV4-1|TRBJ2-3
CASSQRGTGSSPDTQYF
>TRBV7-2|TRBJ2-3
CASSYNPGTGRHTQYF
>TRBV5-6|TRBJ2-6
CASSLLAGAGANVLTF
>TRBV11-3|TRBJ2-2
CASSLPGTGELFF
>TRBV24-1|TRBJ2-2
CATSVERGARTGELFF
>TRBV28|TRBJ1-5
CASSLGTATQQPQHF
>TRBV5-1|TRBJ2-1
CASSQRLPEVVEQFF
>TRBV7-3|TRBJ2-5
CASSSSPAGGRETQYF
>TRBV7-9|TRBJ2-3
CATGRDRGQTDTQYF
>TRBV6-5|TRBJ2-7
CASSKTGGLAYEQYF
>TRBV21-1|TRBJ1-1
CASSKGTETNTEAFF
>TRBV7-8|TRBJ1-5
CASSLDLAQGQPQHF
>TRBV3-1/TRBV3-2|TRBJ1-2
CASRSEQGRASYGYTF
>TRBV6-5|TRBJ1-3
CASSFATGGDGNTIYF
>TRBV5-5|TRBJ2-7
CASSLRTGVYEQYF
>TRBV7-2|TRBJ2-5
CASSLGLAGGLQYF
>TRBV7-2|TRBJ1-2
CASSRDRQGYTF